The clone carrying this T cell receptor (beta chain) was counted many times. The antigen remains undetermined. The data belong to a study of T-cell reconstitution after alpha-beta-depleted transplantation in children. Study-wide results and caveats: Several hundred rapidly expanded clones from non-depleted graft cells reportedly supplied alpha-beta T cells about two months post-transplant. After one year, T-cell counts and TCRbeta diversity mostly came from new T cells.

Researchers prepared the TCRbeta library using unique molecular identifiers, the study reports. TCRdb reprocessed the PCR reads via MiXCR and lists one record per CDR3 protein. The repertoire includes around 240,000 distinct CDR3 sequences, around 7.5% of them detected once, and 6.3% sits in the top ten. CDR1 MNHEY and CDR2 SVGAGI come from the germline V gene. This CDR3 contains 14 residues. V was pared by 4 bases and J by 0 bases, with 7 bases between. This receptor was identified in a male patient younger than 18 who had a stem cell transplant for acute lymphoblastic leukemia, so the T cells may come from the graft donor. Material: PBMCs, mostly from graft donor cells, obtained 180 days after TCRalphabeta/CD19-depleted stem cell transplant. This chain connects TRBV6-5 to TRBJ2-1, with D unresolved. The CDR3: CASSSLSSYNEQFF. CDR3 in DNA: TGTGCCAGCAGTTCTCTTAGCTCCTACAATGAGCAGTTCTTC.